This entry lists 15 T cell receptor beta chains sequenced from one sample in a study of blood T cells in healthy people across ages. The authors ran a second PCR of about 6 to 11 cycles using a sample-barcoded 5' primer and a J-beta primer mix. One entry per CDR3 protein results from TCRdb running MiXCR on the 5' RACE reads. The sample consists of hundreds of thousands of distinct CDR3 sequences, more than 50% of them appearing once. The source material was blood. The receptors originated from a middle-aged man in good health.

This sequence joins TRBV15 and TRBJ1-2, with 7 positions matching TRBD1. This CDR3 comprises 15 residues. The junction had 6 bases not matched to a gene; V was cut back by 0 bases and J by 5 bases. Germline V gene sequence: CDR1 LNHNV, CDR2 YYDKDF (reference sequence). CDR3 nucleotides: TGTGCCACCAGCAGAGATACAGGGGTCCAATATGGCTACACCTTC. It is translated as CATSRDTGVQYGYTF.

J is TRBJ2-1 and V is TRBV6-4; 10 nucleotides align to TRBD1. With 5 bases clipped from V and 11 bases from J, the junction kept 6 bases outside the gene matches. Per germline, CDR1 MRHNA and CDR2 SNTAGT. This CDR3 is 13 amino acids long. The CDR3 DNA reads TGTGCCAGCAGTCCCGGGACAGGGGATCAGCAGTTCTTC. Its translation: CASSPGTGDQQFF.

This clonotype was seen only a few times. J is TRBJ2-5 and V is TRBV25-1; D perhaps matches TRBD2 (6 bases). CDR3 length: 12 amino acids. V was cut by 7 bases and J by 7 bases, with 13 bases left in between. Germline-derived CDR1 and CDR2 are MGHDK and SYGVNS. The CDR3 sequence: CASISGSGTQYF. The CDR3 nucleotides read TGTGCCAGCATTAGCGGTTCCGGGACCCAGTACTTC.

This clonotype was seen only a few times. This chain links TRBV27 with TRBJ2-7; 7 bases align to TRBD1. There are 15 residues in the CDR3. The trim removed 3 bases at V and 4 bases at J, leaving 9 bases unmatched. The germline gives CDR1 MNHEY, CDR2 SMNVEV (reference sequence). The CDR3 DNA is TGTGCCAGCAGTTTGCGGACAGGCTGGGGTTACGAGCAGTACTTC. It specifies CASSLRTGWGYEQYF.

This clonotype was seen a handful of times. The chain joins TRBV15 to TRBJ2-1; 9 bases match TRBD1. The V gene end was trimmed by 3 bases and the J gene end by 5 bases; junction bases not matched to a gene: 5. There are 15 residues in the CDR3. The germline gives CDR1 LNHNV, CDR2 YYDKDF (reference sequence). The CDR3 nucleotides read TGTGCCACCAGCAGGGGACAGGGCGTCGACAATGAGCAGTTCTTC. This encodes CATSRGQGVDNEQFF.

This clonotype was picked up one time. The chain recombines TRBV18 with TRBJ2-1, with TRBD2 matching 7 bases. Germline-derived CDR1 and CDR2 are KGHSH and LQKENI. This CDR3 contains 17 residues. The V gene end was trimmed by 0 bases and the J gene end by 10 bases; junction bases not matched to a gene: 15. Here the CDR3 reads CASSPPSSGGKVYEQFF. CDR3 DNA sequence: TGTGCCAGCTCACCACCTTCCTCGGGGGGAAAGGTCTACGAGCAGTTCTTC. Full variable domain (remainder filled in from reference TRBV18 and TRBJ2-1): NAGVMQNPRHLVRRRGQEARLRCSPMKGHSHVYWYRQLPEEGLKFMVYLQKENIIDESGMPKERFSAEFPKEGPSILRIQQVVRGDSAAYFCASSPPSSGGKVYEQFFGPGTRLTVL.

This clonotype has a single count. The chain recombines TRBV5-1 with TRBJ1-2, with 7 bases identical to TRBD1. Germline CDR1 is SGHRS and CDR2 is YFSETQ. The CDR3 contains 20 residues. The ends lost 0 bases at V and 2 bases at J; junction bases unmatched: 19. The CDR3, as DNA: TGCGCCAGCAGCTTGGCCGGATCCGGTACTGGGACAGACTTAAACTATGGCTACACCTTC. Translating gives CASSLAGSGTGTDLNYGYTF. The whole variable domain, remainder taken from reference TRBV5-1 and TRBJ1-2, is KAGVTQTPRYLIKTRGQQVTLSCSPISGHRSVSWYQQTPGQGLQFLFEYFSETQRNKGNFPGRFSGRQFSNSRSEMNVSTLELGDSALYLCASSLAGSGTGTDLNYGYTFGSGTRLTVV.

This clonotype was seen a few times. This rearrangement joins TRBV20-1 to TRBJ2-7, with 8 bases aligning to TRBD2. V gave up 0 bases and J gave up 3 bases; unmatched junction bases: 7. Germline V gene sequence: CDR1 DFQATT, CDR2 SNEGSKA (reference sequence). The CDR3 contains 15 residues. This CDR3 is CSARDRGGPLYEQYF. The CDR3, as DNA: TGCAGTGCTAGAGACCGGGGGGGGCCTCTCTACGAGCAGTACTTC.

CDR3 residues: CSARLSGGYETQYF. The CDR3 nucleotides are TGCAGTGCTAGACTGTCAGGGGGGTACGAGACCCAGTACTTC. The chain uses TRBV20-1 and TRBJ2-5; D might be TRBD1 (7 bases). Germline values: CDR1 DFQATT, CDR2 SNEGSKA (reference sequence). The CDR3 loop spans 14 amino acids. Trimming took off 2 bases at V and 5 bases at J, with 15 bases between the two ends.

The CDR3 region has the DNA TGTGCCAGCAGCCAGGGAAAGACCCAGTACTTC. Its protein is CASSQGKTQYF. The chain has TRBV7-2 and TRBJ2-7, with TRBD1 as a possible D gene (5 bases). The J call is uncertain, as TRBJ2-5 better fits the DNA end. The V gene's germline CDR1 is SGHTA and CDR2 FQGNSA. The CDR3 has 11 residues.

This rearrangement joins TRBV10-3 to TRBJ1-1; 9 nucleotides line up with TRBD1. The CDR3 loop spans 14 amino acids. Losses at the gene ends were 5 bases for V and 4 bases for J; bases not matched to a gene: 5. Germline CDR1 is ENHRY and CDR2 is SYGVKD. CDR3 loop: CAISLGQGSTEAFF. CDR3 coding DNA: TGTGCCATCAGTCTGGGACAGGGCTCCACTGAAGCTTTCTTT.

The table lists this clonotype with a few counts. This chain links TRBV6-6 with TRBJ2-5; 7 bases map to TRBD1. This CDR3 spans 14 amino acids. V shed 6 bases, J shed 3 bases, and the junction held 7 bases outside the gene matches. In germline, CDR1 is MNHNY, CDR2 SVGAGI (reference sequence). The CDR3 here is CASRAPGTEETQYF. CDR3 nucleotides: TGTGCCAGCAGAGCCCCCGGGACAGAAGAGACCCAGTACTTC.

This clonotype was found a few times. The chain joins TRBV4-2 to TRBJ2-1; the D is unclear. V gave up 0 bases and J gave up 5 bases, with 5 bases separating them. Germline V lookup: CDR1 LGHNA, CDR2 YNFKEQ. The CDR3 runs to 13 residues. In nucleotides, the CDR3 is TGTGCCAGCAGCCAAGATACCCACAATGAGCAGTTCTTC. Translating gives CASSQDTHNEQFF.

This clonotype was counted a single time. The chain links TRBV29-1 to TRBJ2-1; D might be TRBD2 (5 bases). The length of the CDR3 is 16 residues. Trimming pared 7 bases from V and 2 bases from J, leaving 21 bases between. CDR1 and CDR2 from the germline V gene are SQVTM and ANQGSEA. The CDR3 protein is CSAPPPPGNTYNEQFF. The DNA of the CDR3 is TGCAGCGCCCCACCTCCTCCCGGGAACACCTACAATGAGCAGTTCTTC.

The CDR3 protein is CSAERGANNEQFF. The CDR3 DNA reads TGCAGTGCCGAGCGGGGGGCGAACAATGAGCAGTTCTTC. The chain has TRBV20-1 and TRBJ2-1, with 9 bases lining up with TRBD2. Germline lookup yields CDR1 DFQATT and CDR2 SNEGSKA (reference sequence). This CDR3 comprises 13 residues. The V segment lost 6 bases and the J segment 5 bases; nucleotides outside the gene matches: 5.